This passage covers 32 T cell receptor beta chains from one sample sequenced in a study of identical twins. A single record per CDR3 protein comes from TCRdb applying MiXCR to the 5' RACE reads. This table has hundreds of thousands of distinct CDR3 sequences, 20% to 25% appearing once. The same data also went into a second study, on T cells expressing NK-cell markers.

Material for sequencing was CD4+ T cells sorted from blood. Receptors were obtained from a woman younger than 30 in good health.

This clonotype was counted only a few times. V and J are TRBV5-1 and TRBJ2-3; D might be TRBD1 (6 bases). Trimming took off 5 bases at V and 2 bases at J, with 9 bases between the two ends. CDR3 size: 13 residues. The germline V gene has CDR1 SGHRS and CDR2 YFSETQ. The CDR3 loop reads CASRGADTDTQYF. The CDR3 DNA reads as TGCGCCAGCAGGGGGGCAGACACAGATACGCAGTATTTT.

This clonotype has just a few counts. The chain is built from TRBV3-1 and TRBJ2-7, with D tentatively TRBD1 (6 bases). V was trimmed by 4 bases and J by 7 bases, leaving 14 bases between them. The CDR3 runs 13 residues. From germline, CDR1 is LGHDT and CDR2 YNNKEL (reference sequence). The CDR3 DNA is TGTGCCAGCAGCCTTACAGGGTTCAAGGAGCAGTACTTC. This encodes CASSLTGFKEQYF.

A few counts support this clonotype. The chain joins TRBV3-1 to TRBJ2-1; D remains unclear. The germline V and J ends were trimmed by 0 bases and 0 bases, with 9 bases remaining between them. CDR1 is LGHDT, CDR2 YNNKEL, per germline (reference sequence). The CDR3 is 16 amino acids. CDR3 sequence reads: CASSQDPASSYNEQFF. Written as DNA, the CDR3 is TGTGCCAGCAGCCAAGACCCCGCAAGCTCCTACAATGAGCAGTTCTTC.

This clonotype was observed a few times. The V and J genes are TRBV12-3 or TRBV12-4 and TRBJ1-1; TRBD1 aligns across 7 bases. V lost 6 bases and J lost 7; bases outside the gene matches: 5. This CDR3 has 12 amino acids. This chain's CDR3 is CASRRSGGEAFF. CDR3 DNA sequence: TGTGCCAGCAGGAGATCAGGGGGTGAAGCTTTCTTT.

This clonotype was seen a handful of times. The genes are TRBV27 and TRBJ2-2, with a tentative D call TRBD2 (5 bases). The CDR3 has 12 residues. V was pared by 5 bases and J by 8 bases, with 9 bases between. The germline V gene encodes CDR1 MNHEY and CDR2 SMNVEV (reference sequence). In DNA, the CDR3 is TGTGCCAGCAGTGAAGGAGGAGGGGAGCTGTTTTTT. This translates into CASSEGGGELFF.

This clonotype was seen a few times. Here the CDR3 reads CASSQASLAGRVETQYF. For the CDR3, the DNA is TGTGCCAGCAGCCAAGCGTCACTAGCGGGGAGGGTAGAGACCCAGTACTTC. The V gene is TRBV3-1, the J gene TRBJ2-5, with TRBD2 identical over 10 bases. CDR1 is LGHDT, CDR2 YNNKEL, per germline (reference sequence). With 1 base clipped from V and 4 bases from J, the junction kept 9 bases outside the gene matches. The CDR3 sequence is 17 residues long.

The sample holds a few counts of this clonotype. The gene calls are TRBV7-3 and TRBJ2-3, with D possibly being TRBD2 (7 bases). The germline gives CDR1 SGHTA, CDR2 FQGTGA. Between the trimmed V and J ends, which lost 3 bases and 7 bases, there was a span of 14 bases. The CDR3 extends over 14 amino acids. The CDR3 here is CASSLGGGANTQYF. In DNA, the CDR3 is TGTGCCAGCAGCTTGGGAGGGGGGGCAAATACGCAGTATTTT.

The chain carries TRBV10-1 and TRBJ2-2; no firm D call. Trimming removed 4 bases from V and 6 bases from J, with 9 bases in between. Per the germline V gene, CDR1 is WNHNN and CDR2 is SYGVQD (reference sequence). The CDR3 covers 13 residues. The CDR3 region has the DNA TGCGCCAGCAGTGTAACACCCTCCGGGGAGCTGTTTTTT. It codes for CASSVTPSGELFF.

The gene calls are TRBV5-6 and TRBJ2-3, with 9 bases identical to TRBD2. V lost 5 bases to trimming and J lost 3 bases; unmatched junction nucleotides: 25. The CDR3 has 21 residues. CDR1 is SGHDT, CDR2 YYEEEE, per germline. CDR3 in amino acids: CASRGIGDSSKAGGSTDTQYF. CDR3 in DNA: TGTGCCAGCAGAGGAATAGGGGACTCCAGTAAAGCGGGAGGCTCAACAGATACGCAGTATTTT.

There are a few counts of this clonotype. The chain has TRBV20-1 and TRBJ1-2, with D unresolved. The V gene lost 3 bases and the J gene lost 5 bases, with 4 bases spanning the gap. Germline values: CDR1 DFQATT, CDR2 SNEGSKA (reference sequence). The CDR3 runs 10 residues. For the CDR3, the DNA is TGCAGTGCTAGTATTTATGGCTACACCTTC. This gives the protein CSASIYGYTF.

This clonotype was counted a few times. CDR3 DNA sequence: TGTGCCAGCAGCAAAGGAGGCGGTGGTTCCGTTGATGAGCAGTTCTTC. Its protein product is CASSKGGGGSVDEQFF. The rearrangement joins TRBV21-1 to TRBJ2-1. TRBV21-1 is given as a pseudogene. The CDR3 is 16 amino acids.

The rearrangement uses TRBV7-3 and TRBJ2-3; unclear D gene. V was pared by 5 bases and J by 0 bases, with 15 bases between. CDR1 SGHTA and CDR2 FQGTGA come from the germline V gene. The CDR3 is 16 amino acids. The CDR3 loop is CASSLQPDVSTDTQYF. DNA for the CDR3: TGTGCCAGCAGCCTTCAACCGGACGTTAGCACAGATACGCAGTATTTT. Using reference TRBV7-3 and TRBJ2-3 for the parts outside the CDR3, the full variable domain is GAGVSQTPSNKVTEKGKYVELRCDPISGHTALYWYRQSLGQGPEFLIYFQGTGAADDSGLPNDRFFAVRPEGSVSTLKIQRTERGDSAVYLCASSLQPDVSTDTQYFGPGTRLTVL.

This chain joins TRBV30 and TRBJ2-3, with D unresolved. The CDR3 runs to 15 residues. Trimming cost V 5 bases and J 6 bases, with 21 bases left between them. The germline V gene encodes CDR1 GTSNPN and CDR2 SVGIG (reference sequence). The DNA for the CDR3 is TGTGCCTGGGAAACCTTGGGGTTTTGGGCGGATACGCAGTATTTT. Its protein is CAWETLGFWADTQYF. The full variable domain, rest sourced from reference TRBV30 and TRBJ2-3, is SQTIHQWPATLVQPVGSPLSLECTVEGTSNPNLYWYRQAAGRGLQLLFYSVGIGQISSEVPQNLSASRPQDRQFILSSKKLLLSDSGFYLCAWETLGFWADTQYFGPGTRLTVL.

The J gene is TRBJ2-1, the V gene TRBV4-2; D gene ambiguous. This CDR3 region has 17 residues. The ends were cut back, 4 bases at V and 5 bases at J, with 21 bases in the middle. The germline gives CDR1 LGHNA, CDR2 YNFKEQ. The DNA of the CDR3 is TGTGCCAGCAGCCGAAAAGATTCCCCGGACGAAGACAATGAGCAGTTCTTC. Translated, it gives CASSRKDSPDEDNEQFF.

This clonotype has just a few counts. The chain is built from TRBV5-1 and TRBJ2-7; D call uncertain. The V end lost 4 bases, the J end lost 4 bases, and 12 bases lay between the germline ends. This CDR3 is built from 13 residues. CDR1 and CDR2 (germline): SGHRS, YFSETQ. For the CDR3, the DNA is TGCGCCAGCAGCCAACTTATACAATACGAGCAGTACTTC. Encoded protein: CASSQLIQYEQYF.

V and J are TRBV12-5 and TRBJ2-3; TRBD1 might be the D (6 bases). Germline CDR1 and CDR2: LGHNT and FRNRAP. This CDR3 comprises 15 residues. The V gene lost 2 bases and the J gene lost 3 bases, with 12 bases spanning the gap. The CDR3 nucleotides read TGTGCTAGTGGTTTGTCTTCGACAGGTACAGATACGCAGTATTTT. This sequence encodes CASGLSSTGTDTQYF. Complete variable domain (other parts from reference TRBV12-5 and TRBJ2-3): DARVTQTPRHKVTEMGQEVTMRCQPILGHNTVFWYRQTMMQGLELLAYFRNRAPLDDSGMPKDRFSAEMPDATLATLKIQPSEPRDSAVYFCASGLSSTGTDTQYFGPGTRLTVL.

This rearrangement joins TRBV12-3 or TRBV12-4 to TRBJ2-5, with D uncertain. With 1 base removed from V and 4 bases from J, the gap between germline ends came to 10 bases. The CDR3 loop spans 14 amino acids. CDR3 sequence: CASSLGFRSETQYF. The CDR3 DNA is TGTGCCAGCAGTTTAGGCTTTAGATCAGAGACCCAGTACTTC.

This clonotype was seen only a few times. V is TRBV27 and J is TRBJ2-3; TRBD2 aligns across 7 bases. Unmatched junction bases numbered 10, after V lost 0 bases and J lost 1 base. The CDR3 covers 18 residues. Germline CDR1 MNHEY, CDR2 SMNVEV (reference sequence). CDR3 residues: CASSLSGRTGWGTDTQYF. The CDR3 DNA reads as TGTGCCAGCAGTTTATCCGGGAGGACCGGTTGGGGCACAGATACGCAGTATTTT.

The CDR3 DNA sequence: TGCAGTGCGCACCTAGGGGACACTGAAGCTTTCTTT. This codes for CSAHLGDTEAFF. The rearrangement joins TRBV20-1 to TRBJ1-1; TRBD1 might be the D (5 bases). The CDR3 is 12 amino acids. The germline V gene encodes CDR1 DFQATT and CDR2 SNEGSKA (reference sequence). V was cut by 6 bases and J by 3 bases, with 11 bases left in between.

This clonotype was counted only a few times. This chain joins TRBV7-2 and TRBJ2-2; D ambiguous. Germline assignment: CDR1 SGHTA and CDR2 FQGNSA. The V end lost 4 bases, the J end lost 5 bases, and 5 bases lay between the germline ends. This CDR3 is built from 12 residues. The CDR3 here is CASSYLTGELFF. In DNA, the CDR3 is TGTGCCAGCAGCTACCTAACCGGGGAGCTGTTTTTT.

The V gene is TRBV5-1, the J gene TRBJ2-3, with 15 nucleotides matching TRBD2. With V trimmed by 3 bases and J by 6 bases, 5 bases remained unmatched. CDR3 size: 16 residues. Germline-derived CDR1 and CDR2 are SGHRS and YFSETQ. The CDR3 protein is CASSSRTSGRGDTQYF. In nucleotides, the CDR3 is TGCGCCAGCAGCTCCAGGACTAGCGGGAGGGGGGATACGCAGTATTTT.

In its sample, this clonotype was seen a few times. The chain uses TRBV6-1 and TRBJ1-2, with 7 bases identical to TRBD1. Per the germline V gene, CDR1 is MNHNS and CDR2 is SASEGT. V shed 6 bases and J 9 bases; nucleotides not matched to a gene: 13. This CDR3 region has 14 residues. The CDR3 sequence: CASRISRDSLSYTF. The CDR3 region has the DNA TGTGCCAGCAGGATAAGTCGGGACAGTTTAAGCTACACCTTC.

The V gene is TRBV20-1, the J gene TRBJ2-5; no clear D gene. CDR3 size: 11 residues. Germline CDR1 is DFQATT and CDR2 is SNEGSKA (reference sequence). The ends were cut back, 7 bases at V and 2 bases at J, with 8 bases in the middle. CDR3 sequence: CSGHSQETQYF. The CDR3, as DNA: TGCAGTGGGCACTCACAAGAGACCCAGTACTTC.

The chain carries TRBV7-2 and TRBJ2-7, with 7 bases identical to TRBD2. V gave up 1 base and J gave up 0 bases; unmatched junction bases: 6. This CDR3 contains 16 residues. CDR1 is SGHTA, CDR2 FQGNSA, per germline. CDR3 bases: TGTGCCAGCAGCTTAGGGGGTAGCGGGCACTCCTACGAGCAGTACTTC. Amino acid sequence: CASSLGGSGHSYEQYF.

The chain carries TRBV5-1 and TRBJ1-4; D gene unclear. Germline V gives CDR1 SGHRS, CDR2 YFSETQ. Trimming took off 0 bases at V and 5 bases at J, with 11 bases between the two ends. The CDR3 totals 15 residues. The CDR3 loop is CASSLGSGRNEKLFF. CDR3 nucleotide sequence: TGCGCCAGCAGCTTGGGTAGTGGCAGAAATGAAAAACTGTTTTTT.

The chain uses TRBV12-3 or TRBV12-4 and TRBJ2-3; D not resolved. V was clipped by 6 bases and J by 0 bases, with 13 bases between them. The CDR3 sequence is 15 residues long. This CDR3 reads CASRERRTSTDTQYF. The DNA of the CDR3 is TGTGCCAGCAGGGAACGACGAACTAGCACAGATACGCAGTATTTT.

This clonotype was seen only a few times. This chain uses TRBV12-3 or TRBV12-4 with TRBJ2-2; 9 bases line up with TRBD2. This CDR3 has 17 residues. V shed 8 bases, J shed 4 bases, and the junction held 14 bases outside the gene matches. The CDR3 is CASLPGGLAGLTGELFF. CDR3 nucleotide sequence: TGTGCCAGCCTCCCCGGGGGGCTAGCGGGACTCACCGGGGAGCTGTTTTTT.

In its sample, this clonotype was seen a few times. The chain uses TRBV5-1 and TRBJ1-6; TRBD1 matches at 7 bases. CDR1 is SGHRS, CDR2 YFSETQ, per germline. CDR3 length: 15 residues. V dropped 4 bases and J dropped 7; count of bases not matched to a gene: 8. CDR3 nucleotides: TGCGCCAGCAGCCCCGGACAGGCGCAAAATTCACCCCTCCACTTT. As protein: CASSPGQAQNSPLHF.

The chain is built from TRBV29-1 and TRBJ2-3, with no clear D. V was clipped by 0 bases and J by 7 bases, with 8 bases between them. The CDR3 is 12 amino acids. Germline CDR1 reads SQVTM; CDR2 reads ANQGSEA. CDR3 DNA sequence: TGCAGCGTTGAAGATCAAGGGAATACGCAGTATTTT. The encoded protein is CSVEDQGNTQYF.

Only a few counts were recorded for this clonotype. V and J are TRBV6-1 and TRBJ2-1; 10 nucleotides line up with TRBD2. V shed 5 bases, J shed 2 bases, and the junction held 6 bases outside the gene matches. The CDR3 totals 16 residues. Per the germline V gene, CDR1 is MNHNS and CDR2 is SASEGT. The CDR3 reads CASSTLSGGAYNEQFF. DNA for the CDR3: TGTGCCAGCAGTACCCTAAGCGGGGGGGCCTACAATGAGCAGTTCTTC.

This clonotype was observed a handful of times. The chain joins TRBV5-1 to TRBJ2-7; 7 nucleotides match TRBD1. The trim removed 4 bases at V and 4 bases at J, leaving 8 bases unmatched. Germline lookup yields CDR1 SGHRS and CDR2 YFSETQ. The CDR3 has 14 residues. CDR3 DNA: TGCGCCAGCAGCCCCGGGACAGAGGTTTACGAGCAGTACTTC. Its protein is CASSPGTEVYEQYF.

V usage is TRBV4-2 and J usage is TRBJ2-2; 9 bases are a match to TRBD2. The CDR3 loop spans 19 amino acids. With 3 bases clipped from V and 0 bases from J, the junction kept 11 bases outside the gene matches. Germline values: CDR1 LGHNA, CDR2 YNFKEQ. The CDR3 coding sequence is TGTGCCAGCAGCCAGGGGTCCGGCGGGGGGGCGTCGAACACCGGGGAGCTGTTTTTT. Protein sequence: CASSQGSGGGASNTGELFF.